A single sample gave rise to the 22 T cell receptor beta chains below, sequenced in a study of blood T cells in healthy people across ages. Next came a second PCR, run for about 6 to 11 cycles, which used a sample-barcoded 5' primer along with a J-beta primer mix. Each CDR3 protein is one row after TCRdb ran MiXCR on the 5' RACE reads. Of approximately 800,000 distinct CDR3 sequences detected, more than 45% appear once; the ten largest clones hold around 20%. Sequenced: blood. The receptors derive from a man in his thirties or forties in good health.

This sequence joins TRBV20-1 and TRBJ2-7; D gene ambiguous. Germline V gene sequence: CDR1 DFQATT, CDR2 SNEGSKA (reference sequence). V was pared by 3 bases and J by 2 bases, with 8 bases between. The CDR3 spans 12 residues. The CDR3 DNA reads as TGCAGTGCTAGGGCCCGTACCTACGAGCAGTACTTC. Amino acids: CSARARTYEQYF.

This chain connects TRBV4-1 to TRBJ1-2, with D possibly TRBD1 on 5 matching bases. The CDR3 runs 15 residues. CDR1 is MGHRA and CDR2 is YSYEKL in the germline V gene. V lost 3 bases, J lost 6 bases, and 17 bases lay in between. The CDR3 region is CASSQIRDPRDGYTF. The CDR3, as DNA: TGCGCCAGCAGCCAGATCAGGGACCCTAGGGATGGCTACACCTTC.

This clonotype was seen only a few times. The V gene is TRBV15, the J gene TRBJ2-5; 8 nucleotides line up with TRBD2. The tail of the sequence fits TRBJ2-7 better, so the J call may be wrong. The germline V gene encodes CDR1 LNHNV and CDR2 YYDKDF (reference sequence). This CDR3 comprises 15 residues. Here the CDR3 reads CATSRSGLGGYEQYF. The CDR3 bases are TGTGCCACCAGCAGATCGGGACTAGGCGGGTACGAGCAGTACTTC.

The chain recombines TRBV13 with TRBJ2-7; 12 bases are shared with TRBD1. Per germline, CDR1 PRHDT and CDR2 FYEKMQ (reference sequence). The length of the CDR3 is 16 residues. J was trimmed by 4 bases and V by 1 base; bases with no gene match: 5. The CDR3 DNA reads TGTGCCAGCAGCTTAGCGGGACAGGGGGCAGCGTACGAGCAGTACTTC. Protein sequence: CASSLAGQGAAYEQYF. Drawing the rest from reference TRBV13 and TRBJ2-7, the complete variable domain is AAGVIQSPRHLIKEKRETATLKCYPIPRHDTVYWYQQGPGQDPQFLISFYEKMQSDKGSIPDRFSAQQFSDYHSELNMSSLELGDSALYFCASSLAGQGAAYEQYFGPGTRLTVT.

The rearrangement joins TRBV27 to TRBJ1-2; the D is unclear. This CDR3 has 13 residues. CDR1 is MNHEY, CDR2 SMNVEV, per germline (reference sequence). With 6 bases removed from V and 4 bases from J, the gap between germline ends came to 12 bases. The CDR3 coding sequence is TGTGCCAGCAGGCCAATCGGATTCTATGGCTACACCTTC. This encodes CASRPIGFYGYTF.

A few counts support this clonotype. The junction does not match germline at one end; this may be a read error. This chain joins TRBV6-1 and TRBJ2-3, with D possibly TRBD2 on 5 matching bases. Germline V CDR1 and CDR2: MNHNS, SASEGT. The CDR3 loop spans 13 amino acids. CDR3 sequence reads: CASNEAGTDTQYF. In nucleotides, the CDR3 is TGTGCCAGCAATGAAGCGGGCACAGATACGCAGTATTTT.

Only one count was recorded for this clonotype. The chain uses TRBV5-1 and TRBJ2-5, with TRBD1 as a possible D gene (5 bases). The end of the DNA fits TRBJ2-7 better, so the J call may be wrong. Germline CDR1 and CDR2: SGHRS and YFSETQ. This CDR3 is built from 15 residues. In DNA, the CDR3 is TGCGCCAGCAGCTTGTTTGACAGTGGGAAGTACGAGCAGTACTTC. Translation: CASSLFDSGKYEQYF.

The genes are TRBV6-5 and TRBJ2-5; no clear D gene. V lost 6 bases, J lost 4 bases, and 21 bases lay in between. Germline CDR1 is MNHEY and CDR2 is SVGAGI. The CDR3 is 16 residues long. The CDR3: CASSYPPSTMGETQYF. For the CDR3, the DNA is TGTGCCAGCAGCTACCCTCCCAGTACCATGGGAGAGACCCAGTACTTC.

Only a few counts were recorded for this clonotype. The chain couples TRBV20-1 to TRBJ2-7; 8 bases map to TRBD1. The CDR3 runs to 16 residues. With 3 bases clipped from V and 0 bases from J, the junction kept 10 bases outside the gene matches. Germline CDR1 and CDR2: DFQATT and SNEGSKA (reference sequence). The DNA for the CDR3 is TGCAGTGCTAGGACAGGGGACAACGCCTACTCCTACGAGCAGTACTTC. Translated: CSARTGDNAYSYEQYF.

The gene calls are TRBV11-2 and TRBJ2-5; TRBD1 aligns across 7 bases. The germline V gene encodes CDR1 SGHAT and CDR2 FQNNGV. The J segment lost 5 bases and the V segment lost 4 bases, leaving 10 bases of the junction unmatched. CDR3 length: 15 residues. CDR3 protein: CASSWARQGRETQYF. DNA for the CDR3: TGTGCCAGCAGCTGGGCCAGACAGGGTCGGGAGACCCAGTACTTC.

This clonotype showed up just a few times. The V gene is TRBV4-2, the J gene TRBJ2-3; 9 bases map to TRBD1. V shed 4 bases, J shed 0 bases, and the junction held 5 bases outside the gene matches. The CDR3 has 16 amino acids. The germline CDR1 and CDR2 sequences are LGHNA and YNFKEQ. The CDR3: CASSPGTGTSTDTQYF. CDR3 DNA: TGTGCCAGCAGCCCTGGGACAGGGACAAGCACAGATACGCAGTATTTT.

The chain recombines TRBV2 with TRBJ2-5, with 10 bases identical to TRBD2. The CDR3 is 18 residues long. Losses at the gene ends were 4 bases for V and 11 bases for J; bases not matched to a gene: 22. Germline assignment: CDR1 SNHLY and CDR2 FYNNEI. CDR3 residues: CASSVASGGRDSYNEQYF. The CDR3 nucleotides read TGTGCCAGCAGTGTTGCTAGCGGGGGACGCGACTCCTACAATGAGCAGTACTTC.

The J gene is TRBJ1-4, the V gene TRBV12-3 or TRBV12-4; D gene unclear. With 3 bases removed from V and 8 bases from J, the gap between germline ends came to 16 bases. The CDR3 is 15 amino acids. This CDR3 reads CASSFGHIPEEKLFF. The CDR3 DNA reads as TGTGCCAGCAGTTTCGGGCACATCCCAGAGGAAAAACTGTTTTTT.

The chain uses TRBV6-6 and TRBJ2-2; D may be TRBD1 (6 bases). There are 15 residues in the CDR3. The germline CDR1 and CDR2 sequences are MNHNY and SVGAGI (reference sequence). The germline V and J ends were trimmed by 6 bases and 5 bases, with 16 bases remaining between them. The DNA for the CDR3 is TGTGCCAGCAGAGACCGGGACACCCAGACCGGGGAGCTGTTTTTT. Translation: CASRDRDTQTGELFF.

V and J are TRBV10-3 and TRBJ1-4, with 8 bases aligning to TRBD1. The CDR3 sequence is 14 residues long. Germline V gene lookup returns CDR1 ENHRY and CDR2 SYGVKD. Trimming removed 5 bases from V and 5 bases from J; junction bases left unmatched: 4. CDR3: CAISTDRVNEKLFF. The CDR3 region has the DNA TGTGCCATCAGTACGGACAGGGTAAATGAAAAACTGTTTTTT.

The rearrangement joins TRBV5-1 to TRBJ2-7, with 7 bases identical to TRBD2. The last part of the DNA fits TRBJ2-5 better; the J call may be wrong. Germline CDR1 SGHRS, CDR2 YFSETQ. CDR3 size: 15 residues. The CDR3 coding sequence is TGCGCCAGCAGCTGGGCGGGAGCGGAGGTAGAGACCCAGTACTTC. As protein: CASSWAGAEVETQYF.

The chain employs TRBV9 and TRBJ2-3, with D perhaps TRBD2 (5 bases). The V end was cut by 4 bases, the J end by 1 base, with 13 bases between. Germline values: CDR1 SGDLS, CDR2 YYNGEE. CDR3 length equals 15 residues. This CDR3 is CASSNGGRGTDTQYF. CDR3 nucleotide sequence: TGTGCCAGCAGCAACGGAGGTAGGGGCACAGATACGCAGTATTTT.

This clonotype was seen more than once but under ten times. The genes are TRBV13 and TRBJ2-5, with 10 bases matching TRBD2. This CDR3 region has 16 residues. Germline assignment: CDR1 PRHDT and CDR2 FYEKMQ (reference sequence). V trimming: 4 bases; J trimming: 2 bases; junction bases outside the gene matches: 7. CDR3 protein: CASSSGLAAPQETQYF. The CDR3 nucleotides are TGTGCCAGCAGCTCAGGACTAGCGGCACCTCAAGAGACCCAGTACTTC. The variable domain in full, with the rest retrieved from reference TRBV13 and TRBJ2-5, is AAGVIQSPRHLIKEKRETATLKCYPIPRHDTVYWYQQGPGQDPQFLISFYEKMQSDKGSIPDRFSAQQFSDYHSELNMSSLELGDSALYFCASSSGLAAPQETQYFGPGTRLLVL.

The V and J genes are TRBV29-1 and TRBJ2-7; no definite D call. The J call may be faulty, since TRBJ2-4 better matches the DNA end. This CDR3 spans 11 amino acids. From germline, CDR1 is SQVTM and CDR2 ANQGSEA. Here the CDR3 reads CSVAEWGIQYF. CDR3 sequence (DNA): TGCAGCGTTGCGGAATGGGGCATTCAGTACTTC.

Only a few counts were recorded for this clonotype. The rearrangement joins TRBV5-1 to TRBJ2-2; no definite D call. Trimming shortened V by 3 bases and J by 2 bases, and 11 bases separated the two germline ends. This CDR3 region has 15 residues. The germline V gene has CDR1 SGHRS and CDR2 YFSETQ. The CDR3 nucleotides read TGCGCCAGCAGCTACCGACCGGAAAACACCGGGGAGCTGTTTTTT. Residues: CASSYRPENTGELFF.

The rearrangement joins TRBV2 to TRBJ2-3; tentatively, D is TRBD1 (6 bases). Germline CDR1 reads SNHLY; CDR2 reads FYNNEI. The CDR3 has 15 amino acids. V was clipped by 5 bases and J by 0 bases, with 12 bases between them. The CDR3 reads CASSRDTTSTDTQYF. The CDR3 DNA sequence: TGTGCCAGCAGTAGGGACACGACTAGCACAGATACGCAGTATTTT.

The chain is built from TRBV4-2 and TRBJ2-7; D uncertain. V was cut by 4 bases and J by 7 bases, with 8 bases left in between. The CDR3 is made up of 11 amino acids. Looked up from germline, CDR1 is LGHNA and CDR2 is YNFKEQ. CDR3 bases: TGTGCCAGCAGCCGAGATTCGGAGCAGTACTTC. The encoded protein is CASSRDSEQYF.